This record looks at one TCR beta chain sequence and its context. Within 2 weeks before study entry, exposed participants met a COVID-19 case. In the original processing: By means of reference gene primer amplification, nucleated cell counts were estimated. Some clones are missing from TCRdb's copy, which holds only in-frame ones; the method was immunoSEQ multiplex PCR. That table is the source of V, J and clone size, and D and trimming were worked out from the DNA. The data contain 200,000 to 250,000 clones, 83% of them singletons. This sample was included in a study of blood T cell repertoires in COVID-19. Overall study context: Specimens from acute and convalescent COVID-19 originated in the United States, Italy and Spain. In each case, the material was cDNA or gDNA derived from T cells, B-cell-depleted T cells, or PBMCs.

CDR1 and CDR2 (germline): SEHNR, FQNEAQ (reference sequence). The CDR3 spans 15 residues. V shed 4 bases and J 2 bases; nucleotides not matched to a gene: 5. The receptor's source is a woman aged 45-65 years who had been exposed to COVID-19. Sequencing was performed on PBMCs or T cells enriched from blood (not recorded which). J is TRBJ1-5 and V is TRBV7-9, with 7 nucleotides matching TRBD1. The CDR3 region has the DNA TGTGCCAGCAGCTCGGACAGGTTTGGCAATCAGCCCCAGCATTTT. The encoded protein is CASSSDRFGNQPQHF.